The 21 T cell receptor beta chains presented below share a single source sample, sequenced in a study of T-cell memory formation after mild COVID-19 (dated by TCRdb to the early 2020s). To prepare the library, 5' RACE was applied. The instrument was an Illumina NovaSeq 6000. The public reads were run again by TCRdb, first through fastp at Q25 and then through MiXCR, and only productive beta chains were kept. Each entry merges the rows of one CDR3 protein and shows their most common DNA and genes. For this sample the table gives about half a million distinct CDR3 sequences, of which 15% to 20% were detected only once. Of the sample, approximately 13% falls within the top ten clones. What was sequenced was PBMCs or a T cell subset sorted from them (not recorded which). The source is an adult woman who had mild COVID-19 (a few samples of this study predate the infection). The sample titles of this study are shuffled in the database, so cell type and time point are left out; the donor was told from shared clones.

V is TRBV7-9 and J is TRBJ2-1, with D unclear. Germline values: CDR1 SEHNR, CDR2 FQNEAQ (reference sequence). V was pared by 2 bases and J by 10 bases, with 9 bases between. CDR3 size: 12 residues. The CDR3 nucleotides read TGTGCCAGCAGCTTAATCGGAAGCGAGCAGTTCTTC. Translated, it gives CASSLIGSEQFF.

This clonotype has just a few counts. V gene TRBV7-2 combines with J gene TRBJ2-7; 10 positions match TRBD2. In germline, CDR1 is SGHTA, CDR2 FQGNSA. Losses at the gene ends were 5 bases for V and 1 base for J; bases not matched to a gene: 5. The CDR3 has 15 residues. CDR3 in DNA: TGTGCCAGCAGCCCTGTAGCGGGGGGTTCCTACGAGCAGTACTTC. It yields the protein CASSPVAGGSYEQYF.

The rearrangement links TRBV5-1 to TRBJ2-3; 8 bases align to TRBD2. V was pared by 4 bases and J by 2 bases, with 12 bases of the junction left unmatched. Germline assignment: CDR1 SGHRS and CDR2 YFSETQ. The CDR3 consists of 17 residues. CDR3 in DNA: TGCGCCAGCAGCCTAGGACTAGCTGTTGGGTTCACAGATACGCAGTATTTT. It translates to CASSLGLAVGFTDTQYF.

This clonotype was observed a handful of times. The chain links TRBV7-8 to TRBJ2-7; D unresolved. Per the germline V gene, CDR1 is SGHVS and CDR2 is FQNEAQ. Between the trimmed V and J ends, which lost 2 bases and 7 bases, there was a span of 6 bases. This CDR3 contains 11 residues. In DNA form, the CDR3 reads TGTGCCAGCAGCTTAACGCGGGAGCAGTACTTC. This codes for CASSLTREQYF.

This clonotype was recorded a few times. No DNA is shown, since the ends of the CDR3 on it are uncertain; the CDR3 is the one TCRdb lists. The chain joins TRBV12-3 or TRBV12-4 to TRBJ1-3; the table's TRBD1 call for D was not verified on the DNA. Including both end residues, the CDR3 is 13 amino acids long. The CDR3 region is CASILDSGNTIYF.

This clonotype was seen many times. J is TRBJ2-7 and V is TRBV7-2; D possibly corresponds to TRBD2 (5 bases). This CDR3 spans 15 amino acids. Germline V gene sequence: CDR1 SGHTA, CDR2 FQGNSA. Trimming took 5 bases from V and 3 from J, leaving 17 bases between them. The DNA of the CDR3 is TGTGCCAGCAGCCCCGGGCCTAGCCGGAACTACGAGCAGTACTTC. This sequence encodes CASSPGPSRNYEQYF.

This clonotype was seen ten or more times. This chain joins TRBV9 and TRBJ2-7, with D perhaps TRBD1 (6 bases). Germline V gives CDR1 SGDLS, CDR2 YYNGEE. Trimming left V 0 bases short and J 3 bases short, with 10 bases between. The CDR3 is made up of 14 amino acids. The CDR3 nucleotides are TGTGCCAGCAGCGTAGGTGTAGGGGGCTACGAGCAGTACTTC. It is translated as CASSVGVGGYEQYF.

CDR3 in amino acids: CAIRGTDTEAFF. In DNA, the CDR3 is TGTGCCATCCGAGGGACCGACACTGAAGCTTTCTTT. The V call is TRBV10-3, the J call TRBJ1-1; D may be TRBD1 (5 bases). Germline CDR1 reads ENHRY; CDR2 reads SYGVKD. The CDR3 extends over 12 amino acids. V gave up 8 bases and J gave up 3 bases, with 10 bases separating them.

The chain recombines TRBV19 with TRBJ2-7; D unclear. Germline values: CDR1 LNHDA, CDR2 SQIVND (reference sequence). V lost 4 bases, J lost 2 bases, and 9 bases lay in between. The CDR3 runs 13 residues. The chain's CDR3 is CASSNPVTYEQYF. DNA for the CDR3: TGTGCCAGTAGTAACCCGGTTACCTACGAGCAGTACTTC.

The chain uses TRBV7-2 and TRBJ2-1; possible D gene TRBD2, 6 bases. Germline-derived CDR1 and CDR2 are SGHTA and FQGNSA. Deletions cut 1 base from V and 3 bases from J, with 13 bases between. The CDR3 consists of 16 residues. Here the CDR3 reads CASSLGFGRIYNEQFF. DNA of the CDR3: TGTGCCAGCAGCTTAGGATTCGGGAGAATCTACAATGAGCAGTTCTTC.

This clonotype appeared a few times. The rearrangement joins TRBV6-1 to TRBJ2-5; 7 bases are shared with TRBD2. The germline CDR1 and CDR2 sequences are MNHNS and SASEGT. J lost 5 bases, V lost 3 bases, and 9 bases had no gene match. The CDR3 is made up of 15 amino acids. The CDR3 is CASSDRGRAGETQYF. CDR3 nucleotide sequence: TGTGCCAGCAGTGACCGCGGGAGAGCCGGTGAGACCCAGTACTTC.

CDR3 in DNA: TGTGCCAGCAGCCAAACTGGGGGAAACGGTGAGCAGTTCTTC. It is translated as CASSQTGGNGEQFF. The chain joins TRBV7-3 to TRBJ2-1; either TRBD1 or TRBD2 may fit D (5 bases each). Germline-derived CDR1 and CDR2 are SGHTA and FQGTGA. Trimming took off 5 bases at V and 9 bases at J, with 17 bases between the two ends. This CDR3 contains 14 residues.

This clonotype was counted between two and nine times. This sequence joins TRBV6-5 and TRBJ2-3, with a possible D match to TRBD2 (7 bases). The CDR3 has 18 residues. The germline V gene encodes CDR1 MNHEY and CDR2 SVGAGI. V lost 1 base and J lost 2, with 19 bases in between. CDR3 nucleotide sequence: TGTGCCAGCAGTTACTTACGTCCTCGGGGGGCCGTCACAGATACGCAGTATTTT. Residues: CASSYLRPRGAVTDTQYF.

This chain connects TRBV5-6 to TRBJ2-1; D uncertain. The CDR3 is 14 amino acids. V shed 2 bases and J shed 7 bases, with 13 bases lying between them. Germline V lookup: CDR1 SGHDT, CDR2 YYEEEE. The CDR3 coding sequence is TGTGCCAGCAGCTTAAGTCAGCTTAATAATGAGCAGTTCTTC. Amino acid sequence: CASSLSQLNNEQFF.

Points on this clonotype: At one of its ends the junction is not consistent with the germline gene, which may arise from a read error. V is TRBV6-6 and J is TRBJ2-3; 7 positions agree with TRBD1. CDR3 length equals 11 residues. Germline CDR1 is MNHNY and CDR2 is SVGAGI (reference sequence). In DNA, the CDR3 is TGTGTCAGCAGTCACGGGACAGAGCAGTATTTT. Its translation is CVSSHGTEQYF.

V is TRBV4-3 and J is TRBJ2-7, with D tentatively TRBD1 (5 bases). In germline, CDR1 is LGHNA, CDR2 YSLEER. The ends were cut back, 0 bases at V and 4 bases at J, with 10 bases in the middle. The CDR3 length is 14 residues. The CDR3 here is CASSQDQGSYEQYF. Here the CDR3 DNA reads TGCGCCAGCAGCCAAGATCAGGGCAGTTACGAGCAGTACTTC.

This clonotype was observed a handful of times. V usage is TRBV7-8 and J usage is TRBJ1-4; D uncertain. From germline, CDR1 is SGHVS and CDR2 FQNEAQ. The CDR3 consists of 17 residues. With 5 bases removed from V and 0 bases from J, the gap between germline ends came to 16 bases. The DNA for the CDR3 is TGTGCCAGCAGCCTTCTTGCACAGAAGACAACTAATGAAAAACTGTTTTTT. Translation gives CASSLLAQKTTNEKLFF.

The rearrangement links TRBV2 to TRBJ2-7, with TRBD1 matching 7 bases. The CDR3 spans 13 residues. Germline-derived CDR1 and CDR2 are SNHLY and FYNNEI. J lost 2 bases, V lost 7 bases, and 5 bases had no gene match. The CDR3 DNA reads as TGTGCCAGCAAAAACAGGGGTACCTACGAGCAGTACTTC. This translates into CASKNRGTYEQYF.

The gene calls are TRBV4-1 and TRBJ2-1, with 9 bases fitting TRBD2. With 4 bases clipped from V and 4 bases from J, the junction kept 11 bases outside the gene matches. CDR1 and CDR2 from the germline V gene are MGHRA and YSYEKL. The CDR3 runs 17 residues. DNA for the CDR3: TGCGCCAGCAGCCCCCGGACTAGCGAGACCCTATACAATGAGCAGTTCTTC. Translating gives CASSPRTSETLYNEQFF.

The chain couples TRBV5-1 to TRBJ2-3; tentative D call: TRBD2 (6 bases). V shed 1 base and J shed 3 bases, with 15 bases lying between them. Germline CDR1 and CDR2: SGHRS and YFSETQ. The CDR3 covers 16 residues. The CDR3 spells CASSLNAGSPTDTQYF. The DNA for the CDR3 is TGCGCCAGCAGCTTGAATGCGGGGTCCCCGACAGATACGCAGTATTTT. The complete variable domain, with remaining parts taken from reference TRBV5-1 and TRBJ2-3, reads KAGVTQTPRYLIKTRGQQVTLSCSPISGHRSVSWYQQTPGQGLQFLFEYFSETQRNKGNFPGRFSGRQFSNSRSEMNVSTLELGDSALYLCASSLNAGSPTDTQYFGPGTRLTVL.

The chain combines TRBV18 with TRBJ1-6, with 7 bases lining up with TRBD1. This CDR3 contains 15 residues. V lost 1 base and J lost 7; bases outside the gene matches: 4. Germline CDR1 and CDR2: KGHSH and LQKENI. CDR3 loop: CASSPRGQLNSPLHF. The CDR3 region has the DNA TGTGCCAGCTCACCACGGGGACAGCTAAATTCACCCCTCCACTTT.